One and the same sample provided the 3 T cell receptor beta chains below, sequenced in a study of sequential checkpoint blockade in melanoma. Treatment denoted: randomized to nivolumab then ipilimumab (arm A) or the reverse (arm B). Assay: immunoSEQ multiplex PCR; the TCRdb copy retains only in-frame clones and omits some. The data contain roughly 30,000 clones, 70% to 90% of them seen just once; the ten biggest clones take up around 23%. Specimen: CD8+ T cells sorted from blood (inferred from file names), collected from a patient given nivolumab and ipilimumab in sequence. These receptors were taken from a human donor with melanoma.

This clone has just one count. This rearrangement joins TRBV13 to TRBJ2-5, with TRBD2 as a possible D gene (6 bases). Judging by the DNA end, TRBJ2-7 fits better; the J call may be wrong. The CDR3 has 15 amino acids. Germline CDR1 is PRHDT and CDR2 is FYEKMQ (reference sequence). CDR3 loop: CASSFGALRGYEQYF. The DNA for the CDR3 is TGTGCCAGCAGCTTTGGGGCTCTGCGGGGCTACGAGCAGTACTTC.

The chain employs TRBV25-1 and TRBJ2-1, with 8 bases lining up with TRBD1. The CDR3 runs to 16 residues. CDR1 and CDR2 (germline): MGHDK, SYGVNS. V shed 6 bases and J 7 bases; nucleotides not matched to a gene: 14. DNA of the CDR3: TGTGCCAGCAGGGCCCCAGGACAGGGATTCTATAATGAGCAGTTCTTC. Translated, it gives CASRAPGQGFYNEQFF.

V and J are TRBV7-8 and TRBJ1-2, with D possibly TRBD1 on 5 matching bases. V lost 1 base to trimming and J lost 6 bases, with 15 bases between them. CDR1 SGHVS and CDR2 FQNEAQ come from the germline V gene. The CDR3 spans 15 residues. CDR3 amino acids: CASSLGPGLRNGYTF. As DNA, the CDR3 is TGTGCCAGCAGCTTAGGCCCAGGGTTACGGAATGGCTACACCTTC.